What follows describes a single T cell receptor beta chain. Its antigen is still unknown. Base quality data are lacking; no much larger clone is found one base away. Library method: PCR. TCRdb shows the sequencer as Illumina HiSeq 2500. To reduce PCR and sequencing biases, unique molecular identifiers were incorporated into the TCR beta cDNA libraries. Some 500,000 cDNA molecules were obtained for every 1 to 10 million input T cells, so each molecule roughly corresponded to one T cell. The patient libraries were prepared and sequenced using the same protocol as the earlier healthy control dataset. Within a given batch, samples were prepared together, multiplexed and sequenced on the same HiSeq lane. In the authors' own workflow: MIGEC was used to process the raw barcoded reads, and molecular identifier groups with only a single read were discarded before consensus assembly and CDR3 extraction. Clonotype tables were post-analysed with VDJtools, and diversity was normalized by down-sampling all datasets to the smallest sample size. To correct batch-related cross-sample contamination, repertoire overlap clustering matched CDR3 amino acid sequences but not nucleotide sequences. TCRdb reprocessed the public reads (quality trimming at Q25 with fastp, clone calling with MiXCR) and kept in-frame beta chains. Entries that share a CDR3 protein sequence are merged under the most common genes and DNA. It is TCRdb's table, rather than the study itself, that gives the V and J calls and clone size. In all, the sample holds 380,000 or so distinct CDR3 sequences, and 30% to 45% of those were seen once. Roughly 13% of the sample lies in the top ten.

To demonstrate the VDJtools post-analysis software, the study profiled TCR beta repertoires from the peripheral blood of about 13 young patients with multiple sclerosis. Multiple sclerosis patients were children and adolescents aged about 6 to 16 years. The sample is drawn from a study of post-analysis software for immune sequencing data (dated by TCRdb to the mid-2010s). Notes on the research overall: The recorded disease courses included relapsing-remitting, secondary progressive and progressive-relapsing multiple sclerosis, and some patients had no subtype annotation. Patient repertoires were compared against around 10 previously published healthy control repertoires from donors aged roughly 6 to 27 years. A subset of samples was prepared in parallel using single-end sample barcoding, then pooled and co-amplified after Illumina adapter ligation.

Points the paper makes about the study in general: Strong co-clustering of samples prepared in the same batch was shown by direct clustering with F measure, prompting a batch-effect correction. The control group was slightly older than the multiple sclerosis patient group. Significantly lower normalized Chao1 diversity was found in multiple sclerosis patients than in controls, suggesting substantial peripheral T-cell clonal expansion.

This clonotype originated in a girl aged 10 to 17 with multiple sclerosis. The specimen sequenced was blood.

The CDR3 reads as follows: CASSRVWDITGYTF. The nucleotides read TGTGCCAGCAGCCGTGTTTGGGACATTACTGGCTACACCTTC. The chain was built from TRBV13 and TRBJ1-2; TRBD1 could be the D gene, as 6 bases match. Taken from cysteine to phenylalanine, the CDR3 has 14 residues. Only CDR3 DNA remains: 42 bases, in frame from the first base. The germline ends are 17 bases apart after V is trimmed by 5 bases and J by 7 bases. For CDR1 and CDR2, the germline V gene (reference sequence) lists PRHDT and FYEKMQ.